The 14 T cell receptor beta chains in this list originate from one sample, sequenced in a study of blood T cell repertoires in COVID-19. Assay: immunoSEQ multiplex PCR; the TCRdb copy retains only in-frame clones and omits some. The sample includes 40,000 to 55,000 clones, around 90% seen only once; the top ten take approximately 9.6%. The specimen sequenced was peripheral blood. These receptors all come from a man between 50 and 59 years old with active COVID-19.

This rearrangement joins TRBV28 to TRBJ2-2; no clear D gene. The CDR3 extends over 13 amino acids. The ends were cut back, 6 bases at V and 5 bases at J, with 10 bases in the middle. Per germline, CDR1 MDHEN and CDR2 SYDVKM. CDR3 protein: CASRALATGELFF. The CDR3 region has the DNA TGTGCCAGCAGGGCCTTAGCAACCGGGGAGCTGTTTTTT.

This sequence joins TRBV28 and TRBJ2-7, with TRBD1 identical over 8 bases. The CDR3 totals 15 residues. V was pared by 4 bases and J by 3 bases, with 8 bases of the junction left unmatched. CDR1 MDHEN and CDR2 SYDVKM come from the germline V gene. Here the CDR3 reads CASSSYRGNHYEQYF. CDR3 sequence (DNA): TGTGCCAGCAGTTCCTACAGGGGGAACCACTACGAGCAGTACTTC.

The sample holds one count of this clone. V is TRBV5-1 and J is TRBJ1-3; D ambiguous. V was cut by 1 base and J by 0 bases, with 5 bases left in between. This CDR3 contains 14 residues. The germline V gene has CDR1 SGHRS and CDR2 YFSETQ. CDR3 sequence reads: CASSLSYSGNTIYF. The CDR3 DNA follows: TGCGCCAGCAGCTTGAGCTACTCTGGAAACACCATATATTTT.

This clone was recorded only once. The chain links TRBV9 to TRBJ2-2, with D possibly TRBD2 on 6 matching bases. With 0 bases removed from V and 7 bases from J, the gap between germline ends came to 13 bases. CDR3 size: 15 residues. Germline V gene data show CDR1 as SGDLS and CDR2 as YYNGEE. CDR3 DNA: TGTGCCAGCAGCGTAGGGAGGGTCTCTGGCGGGGAGCTGTTTTTT. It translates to CASSVGRVSGGELFF. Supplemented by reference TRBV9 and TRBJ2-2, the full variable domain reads DSGVTQTPKHLITATGQRVTLRCSPRSGDLSVYWYQQSLDQGLQFLIQYYNGEERAKGNILERFSAQQFPDLHSELNLSSLELGDSALYFCASSVGRVSGGELFFGEGSRLTVL.

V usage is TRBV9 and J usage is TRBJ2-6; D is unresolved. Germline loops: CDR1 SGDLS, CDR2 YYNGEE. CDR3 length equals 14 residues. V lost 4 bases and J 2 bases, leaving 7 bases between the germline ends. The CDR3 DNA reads TGTGCCAGCAGCTCCTCCCCTGGGGCCAACGTCCTGACTTTC. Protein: CASSSSPGANVLTF.

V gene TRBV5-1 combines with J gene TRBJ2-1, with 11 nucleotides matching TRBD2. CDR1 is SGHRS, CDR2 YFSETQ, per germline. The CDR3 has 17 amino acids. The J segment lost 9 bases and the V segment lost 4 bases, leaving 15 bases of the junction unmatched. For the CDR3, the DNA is TGCGCCAGCAGCCTGTCCCCGGGACTAGCGGAGAGGGGTGAGCAGTTCTTC. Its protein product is CASSLSPGLAERGEQFF.

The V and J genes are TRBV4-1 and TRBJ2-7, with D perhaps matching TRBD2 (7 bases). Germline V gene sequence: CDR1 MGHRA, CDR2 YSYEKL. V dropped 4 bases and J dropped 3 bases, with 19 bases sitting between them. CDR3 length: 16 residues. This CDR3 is CASSPRGGADYYEQYF. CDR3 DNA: TGCGCCAGCAGCCCCAGGGGAGGGGCAGACTACTACGAGCAGTACTTC.

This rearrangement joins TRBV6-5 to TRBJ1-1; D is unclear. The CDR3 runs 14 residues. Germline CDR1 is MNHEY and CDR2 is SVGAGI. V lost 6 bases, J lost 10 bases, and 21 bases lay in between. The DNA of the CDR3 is TGTGCCAGCAGCCAGGCGTTTACGGGGATGAGAGCTTTCTTT. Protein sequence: CASSQAFTGMRAFF.

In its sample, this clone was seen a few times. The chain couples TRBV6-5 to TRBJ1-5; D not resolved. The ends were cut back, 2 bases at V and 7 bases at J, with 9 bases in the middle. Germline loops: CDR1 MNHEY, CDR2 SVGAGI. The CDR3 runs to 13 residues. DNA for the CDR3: TGTGCCAGCAGTTACACCGCGGGCCAGCCCCAGCATTTT. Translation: CASSYTAGQPQHF.

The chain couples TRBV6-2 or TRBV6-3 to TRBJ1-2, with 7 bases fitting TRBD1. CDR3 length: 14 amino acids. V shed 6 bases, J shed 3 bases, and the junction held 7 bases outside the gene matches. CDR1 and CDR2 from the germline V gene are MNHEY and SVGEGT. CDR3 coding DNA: TGTGCCAGCAGCTCCTCCGGGACAGACTATGGCTACACCTTC. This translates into CASSSSGTDYGYTF.

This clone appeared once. DNA of the CDR3: TGTGCCAGCAGCTTTACAGGGTCCACTGAAGCTTTCTTT. It encodes CASSFTGSTEAFF. The gene calls are TRBV5-4 and TRBJ1-1; D may be TRBD1 (6 bases). The ends were cut back, 2 bases at V and 4 bases at J, with 9 bases in the middle. CDR3 length: 13 amino acids. Germline lookup yields CDR1 SGHNT and CDR2 YYREEE (reference sequence).

For the CDR3, the DNA is TGTGCCAGCAGTGACTCCGGACTCACCACAGATACGCAGTATTTT. It yields the protein CASSDSGLTTDTQYF. J is TRBJ2-3 and V is TRBV6-4, with D tentatively TRBD2 (5 bases). V lost 0 bases and J lost 2, with 9 bases in between. Per the germline V gene, CDR1 is MRHNA and CDR2 is SNTAGT. This CDR3 region has 15 residues.

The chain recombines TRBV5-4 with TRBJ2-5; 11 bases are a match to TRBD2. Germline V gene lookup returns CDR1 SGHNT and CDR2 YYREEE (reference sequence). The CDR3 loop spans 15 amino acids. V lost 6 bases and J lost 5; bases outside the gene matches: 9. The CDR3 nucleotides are TGTGCCAGCACCATAGCGGGAGGGCCGAGGGAGACCCAGTACTTC. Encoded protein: CASTIAGGPRETQYF.

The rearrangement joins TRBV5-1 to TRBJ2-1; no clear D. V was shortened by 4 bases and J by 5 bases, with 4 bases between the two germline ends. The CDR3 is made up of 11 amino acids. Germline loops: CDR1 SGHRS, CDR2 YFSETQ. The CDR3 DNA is TGCGCCAGCAGCGAGGACAATGAGCAGTTCTTC. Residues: CASSEDNEQFF.